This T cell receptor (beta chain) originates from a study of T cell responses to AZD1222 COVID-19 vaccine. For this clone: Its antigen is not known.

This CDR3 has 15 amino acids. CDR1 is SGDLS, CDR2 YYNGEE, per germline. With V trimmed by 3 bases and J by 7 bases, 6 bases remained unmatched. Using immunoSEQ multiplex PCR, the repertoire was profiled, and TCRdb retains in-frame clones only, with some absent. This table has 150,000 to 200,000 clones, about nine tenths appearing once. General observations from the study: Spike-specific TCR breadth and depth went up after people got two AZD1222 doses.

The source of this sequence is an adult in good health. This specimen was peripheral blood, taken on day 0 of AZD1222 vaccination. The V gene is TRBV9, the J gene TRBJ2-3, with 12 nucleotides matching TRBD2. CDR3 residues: CASSASGGGGNTQYF. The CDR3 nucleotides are TGTGCCAGCAGCGCTAGCGGGGGGGGAGGGAATACGCAGTATTTT.